The 21 T cell receptor beta chains below come from one sample, sequenced in a study of T cell changes during pregnancy in multiple sclerosis. Sequencing was performed with immunoSEQ multiplex PCR; in TCRdb, only in-frame clones are kept and a portion is missing. The sample shows 30,000 to 40,000 clones, 90% of them seen only once. This material consisted of CD4+ T cells from peripheral blood mononuclear cells, taken in the second trimester of pregnancy. The receptors come from a female donor with multiple sclerosis, enrolled in a pregnancy study.

V is TRBV28 and J is TRBJ2-3, with TRBD2 matching over 12 bases. The V gene's germline CDR1 is MDHEN and CDR2 SYDVKM. V shed 5 bases, J shed 5 bases, and the junction held 8 bases outside the gene matches. The CDR3 sequence is 16 residues long. This CDR3 is CASSGGLAGAGDTQYF. CDR3 sequence (DNA): TGTGCCAGCAGTGGGGGACTAGCGGGTGCGGGAGATACGCAGTATTTT.

The chain couples TRBV7-9 to TRBJ1-4; 7 nucleotides align to TRBD1. This CDR3 spans 14 amino acids. CDR1 and CDR2 (germline): SEHNR, FQNEAQ (reference sequence). The V gene end was trimmed by 4 bases and the J gene end by 5 bases; junction bases not matched to a gene: 4. The CDR3 loop is CASSSGQLNEKLFF. CDR3 coding DNA: TGTGCCAGCAGCTCGGGACAGCTGAATGAAAAACTGTTTTTT.

The chain couples TRBV19 to TRBJ1-2; D remains unclear. Germline V gene data show CDR1 as LNHDA and CDR2 as SQIVND (reference sequence). Between the trimmed V and J ends, which lost 4 bases and 2 bases, there was a span of 11 bases. The CDR3 runs 14 residues. The CDR3 DNA reads TGTGCCAGTAGTAGTAGCGTACGAAACTATGGCTACACCTTC. Its protein is CASSSSVRNYGYTF. The full variable domain, completed using reference TRBV19 and TRBJ1-2, is DGGITQSPKYLFRKEGQNVTLSCEQNLNHDAMYWYRQDPGQGLRLIYYSQIVNDFQKGDIAEGYSVSREKKESFPLTVTSAQKNPTAFYLCASSSSVRNYGYTFGSGTRLTVV.

The chain uses TRBV29-1 and TRBJ2-1; TRBD2 matches 9 bases. This CDR3 is 16 amino acids long. Trimming cost V 6 bases and J 7 bases; bases outside gene matches: 16. Germline values: CDR1 SQVTM, CDR2 ANQGSEA. CDR3 sequence (DNA): TGCAGCGTGGGGGGTGGGGTAGCGGGAGCGGGGAATGAGCAGTTCTTC. Its translation: CSVGGGVAGAGNEQFF.

This chain connects TRBV27 to TRBJ2-3; 7 nucleotides agree with TRBD2. CDR3 length: 14 amino acids. Losses at the gene ends were 3 bases for V and 8 bases for J; bases not matched to a gene: 8. CDR1 is MNHEY, CDR2 SMNVEV, per germline (reference sequence). CDR3 coding DNA: TGTGCCAGCAGTTTCAGGTCATCTAGCGGTACGCAGTATTTT. As protein: CASSFRSSSGTQYF.

This chain links TRBV6-5 with TRBJ2-3, with D perhaps matching TRBD1 (5 bases). From germline, CDR1 is MNHEY and CDR2 SVGAGI. There are 13 residues in the CDR3. V was shortened by 8 bases and J by 1 base, with 10 bases between the two germline ends. The CDR3 loop is CASGVRGTDTQYF. The CDR3, as DNA: TGTGCCAGCGGTGTCAGGGGCACAGATACGCAGTATTTT.

V gene TRBV5-1 combines with J gene TRBJ2-3, with 9 bases lining up with TRBD1. This CDR3 contains 15 residues. Germline values: CDR1 SGHRS, CDR2 YFSETQ. Trimming removed 5 bases from V and 5 bases from J; junction bases left unmatched: 9. The DNA for the CDR3 is TGCGCCAGCAGTAACTCCGGGACAGGGCGAGATACGCAGTATTTT. Translating gives CASSNSGTGRDTQYF.

In this sample, this clone turned up once. The rearrangement joins TRBV7-2 to TRBJ2-5; D is perhaps TRBD2 (6 bases). The germline V and J ends were trimmed by 1 base and 3 bases, with 15 bases remaining between them. Looked up from germline, CDR1 is SGHTA and CDR2 is FQGNSA. This CDR3 comprises 16 residues. As DNA, the CDR3 is TGTGCCAGCAGCTTAGTCGGGACTCGGAAGGAAGAGACCCAGTACTTC. Its protein is CASSLVGTRKEETQYF.

The chain has TRBV19 and TRBJ2-1, with D tentatively TRBD2 (5 bases). Germline CDR1 LNHDA, CDR2 SQIVND (reference sequence). The CDR3 is 15 residues long. V shed 5 bases and J shed 2 bases, with 13 bases lying between them. The CDR3 bases are TGTGCCAGTAGTGGTCGGACTTCTACCTACAATGAGCAGTTCTTC. Residues: CASSGRTSTYNEQFF. The complete variable domain, with remaining parts taken from reference TRBV19 and TRBJ2-1, reads DGGITQSPKYLFRKEGQNVTLSCEQNLNHDAMYWYRQDPGQGLRLIYYSQIVNDFQKGDIAEGYSVSREKKESFPLTVTSAQKNPTAFYLCASSGRTSTYNEQFFGPGTRLTVL.

V is TRBV7-6 and J is TRBJ2-3, with 11 bases identical to TRBD2. The CDR3 extends over 17 amino acids. CDR1 is SGHVS and CDR2 is FNYEAQ in the germline V gene. With 5 bases clipped from V and 1 base from J, the junction kept 8 bases outside the gene matches. The CDR3 region is CASSAGLAATRTDTQYF. The DNA of the CDR3 is TGTGCCAGCAGCGCGGGACTAGCGGCCACCCGCACAGATACGCAGTATTTT.

This sequence joins TRBV13 and TRBJ2-3; 9 bases match TRBD2. The germline V gene encodes CDR1 PRHDT and CDR2 FYEKMQ (reference sequence). Trimming cost V 3 bases and J 8 bases; bases outside gene matches: 3. This CDR3 comprises 13 residues. CDR3 in amino acids: CASSFLSGSTQYF. CDR3 bases: TGTGCCAGCAGCTTCCTTAGCGGGAGTACGCAGTATTTT.

The rearrangement joins TRBV19 to TRBJ1-5; the D gene is possibly TRBD1 (5 bases). CDR3 length: 15 residues. CDR1 is LNHDA and CDR2 is SQIVND in the germline V gene (reference sequence). The V end was cut by 4 bases, the J end by 3 bases, with 13 bases between. The CDR3 DNA sequence: TGTGCCAGTAGTACCCTGACAGCTCACAATCAGCCCCAGCATTTT. As protein: CASSTLTAHNQPQHF.

J is TRBJ2-2 and V is TRBV4-2; 8 nucleotides line up with TRBD2. Trimming removed 6 bases from V and 4 bases from J; junction bases left unmatched: 10. This CDR3 region has 16 residues. CDR1 is LGHNA and CDR2 is YNFKEQ in the germline V gene. The CDR3 DNA sequence: TGTGCCAGCAGTCAATTGCCTAGCGGGTCCACCGGGGAGCTGTTTTTT. It codes for CASSQLPSGSTGELFF.

The genes are TRBV5-4 and TRBJ1-1, with 8 bases lining up with TRBD1. From germline, CDR1 is SGHNT and CDR2 YYREEE (reference sequence). This CDR3 comprises 14 residues. V dropped 4 bases and J dropped 8; count of bases not matched to a gene: 10. CDR3 in amino acids: CASSGEDRVAEAFF. DNA of the CDR3: TGTGCCAGCAGCGGGGAGGACAGGGTTGCCGAAGCTTTCTTT.

This chain connects TRBV19 to TRBJ2-6; TRBD1 matches at 7 bases. The V and J ends lost 4 bases and 0 bases, in that order; junction bases with no gene match: 9. In germline, CDR1 is LNHDA, CDR2 SQIVND (reference sequence). This CDR3 has 18 amino acids. The CDR3 spells CASSSRDRDYSGANVLTF. CDR3 nucleotide sequence: TGTGCCAGTAGTAGCCGGGACAGAGACTACTCTGGGGCCAACGTCCTGACTTTC.

CDR3 DNA sequence: TGTGCCAGCAGCAAGACAGGGGGCAACACCGGGGAGCTGTTTTTT. Protein: CASSKTGGNTGELFF. The V gene is TRBV6-5, the J gene TRBJ2-2, with TRBD1 matching 10 bases. The germline gives CDR1 MNHEY, CDR2 SVGAGI. V shed 6 bases and J 2 bases; nucleotides not matched to a gene: 3. CDR3 length equals 15 residues.

V gene TRBV11-2 combines with J gene TRBJ2-7, with TRBD1 matching over 10 bases. The CDR3 extends over 14 amino acids. Per germline, CDR1 SGHAT and CDR2 FQNNGV. The V gene end was trimmed by 1 base and the J gene end by 4 bases; junction bases not matched to a gene: 1. The CDR3 region is CASSLVGQGYEQYF. The CDR3 DNA reads as TGTGCCAGCAGCTTAGTGGGACAGGGGTACGAGCAGTACTTC.

This chain uses TRBV29-1 with TRBJ2-3; tentative D call: TRBD1 (5 bases). Trimming stripped 6 bases from V and 1 base from J, with 11 bases between. Germline values: CDR1 SQVTM, CDR2 ANQGSEA. The CDR3 loop spans 13 amino acids. The CDR3 spells CSVQGGGTDTQYF. The DNA of the CDR3 is TGCAGCGTGCAGGGTGGTGGCACAGATACGCAGTATTTT.

The V and J genes are TRBV19 and TRBJ2-1; 9 bases line up with TRBD2. The junction had 8 bases not matched to a gene; V was cut back by 3 bases and J by 5 bases. Looked up from germline, CDR1 is LNHDA and CDR2 is SQIVND (reference sequence). This CDR3 has 16 amino acids. The CDR3 here is CASSIFKAGGNNEQFF. CDR3 DNA: TGTGCCAGTAGTATTTTTAAAGCGGGAGGTAACAATGAGCAGTTCTTC.

The V and J genes are TRBV18 and TRBJ2-7; 8 nucleotides agree with TRBD2. CDR1 and CDR2 from the germline V gene are KGHSH and LQKENI. V was clipped by 2 bases and J by 6 bases; unmatched bases: 9. This CDR3 spans 15 amino acids. The CDR3 here is CASSPIPAGASEQYF. The CDR3 DNA is TGTGCCAGCTCACCAATTCCAGCGGGAGCGTCCGAGCAGTACTTC.

CDR3 DNA: TGTGCCAGCAGCGCACGACTAGCGGGAGTAGGAGAGACCCAGTACTTC. Translation: CASSARLAGVGETQYF. J is TRBJ2-5 and V is TRBV9; 12 bases match TRBD2. The germline V gene encodes CDR1 SGDLS and CDR2 YYNGEE. The CDR3 totals 16 residues. Germline trimming cut 3 bases from V and 4 bases from J; bases unmatched to any gene: 7.